Given below is one T cell receptor beta chain in context. These data belong to a study of control samples from healthy donors and cancer patients. Using immunoSEQ multiplex PCR, the repertoire was profiled, and TCRdb retains in-frame clones only, with some absent. The sample holds tens of thousands of clones; about 87% are singletons and the top ten take roughly 28%. Trimming at V came to 4 bases and at J to 0 bases, leaving 8 bases not matched to a gene. The germline CDR1 and CDR2 sequences are ENHRY and SYGVKD. The CDR3 runs 16 residues. Sequencing was done on a sample of blood. The chain combines TRBV10-3 with TRBJ1-2; 7 bases align to TRBD1. The clonotype was recovered from a man in his fifties or sixties in good health. The chain's CDR3 is CAISGKQGFTNYGYTF. In DNA form, the CDR3 reads TGTGCCATCAGTGGAAAACAGGGGTTCACTAACTATGGCTACACCTTC.